This TCR beta chain was profiled in a study of blood T cell repertoires in COVID-19. For the study at large: PBMCs, B-cell-depleted T cells, or T cells provided the cDNA or gDNA that made up the material.

This clone was seen more than once but under ten times. Sequenced by immunoSEQ multiplex PCR; TCRdb stores in-frame clones only, minus some. The profile shows 360,000 or so clones, less than 90% of them singletons. The ends were cut back, 4 bases at V and 6 bases at J, with 16 bases in the middle. The germline gives CDR1 SGHRS, CDR2 YFSETQ. The CDR3 loop spans 15 amino acids. The chain joins TRBV5-1 to TRBJ1-4, with D maybe TRBD1 (5 bases). Sequenced material: PBMCs or T cells enriched from blood (not recorded which). The TCR originated in a woman in her 30s who had recovered from COVID-19. CDR3 loop: CASSNIGRADEKLFF. In DNA form, the CDR3 reads TGCGCCAGCAGCAATATAGGCAGGGCGGATGAAAAACTGTTTTTT. The whole variable domain, remainder taken from reference TRBV5-1 and TRBJ1-4, is KAGVTQTPRYLIKTRGQQVTLSCSPISGHRSVSWYQQTPGQGLQFLFEYFSETQRNKGNFPGRFSGRQFSNSRSEMNVSTLELGDSALYLCASSNIGRADEKLFFGSGTQLSVL.